The 24 T cell receptor beta chains given below trace back to one sample, sequenced in a study of glioma-infiltrating T cells after dendritic cell vaccination. Sequencing used immunoSEQ multiplex PCR; TCRdb keeps in-frame clones, though not all of them. Of about 36,000 clones detected, almost 85% appear once; the ten largest clones hold less than 8.5%. The sequencing used blood, collected before dendritic cell vaccination. These receptors all stem from a human donor with glioblastoma.

The V call is TRBV7-9, the J call TRBJ2-1; 9 nucleotides agree with TRBD2. Losses at the gene ends were 5 bases for V and 0 bases for J; bases not matched to a gene: 11. The CDR3 totals 18 residues. Germline CDR1 SEHNR, CDR2 FQNEAQ (reference sequence). The CDR3 protein is CASSTRTSELYSYNEQFF. The DNA of the CDR3 is TGTGCCAGCAGCACGAGGACTAGCGAGCTATACTCCTACAATGAGCAGTTCTTC.

The chain links TRBV20-1 to TRBJ1-2, with D unclear. V lost 3 bases to trimming and J lost 8 bases, with 4 bases between them. The CDR3 runs 9 residues. Looked up from germline, CDR1 is DFQATT and CDR2 is SNEGSKA (reference sequence). The CDR3 region is CSARGGYTF. DNA for the CDR3: TGCAGTGCTAGGGGCGGCTACACCTTC.

The chain employs TRBV4-2 and TRBJ2-3; 12 positions match TRBD2. Germline V lookup: CDR1 LGHNA, CDR2 YNFKEQ. V was pared by 4 bases and J by 0 bases, with 20 bases of the junction left unmatched. This CDR3 comprises 22 residues. The CDR3 nucleotides read TGTGCCAGCAGCCCCACTTCACTAGCGGGGGGAGTCAGCGTAAAGAGCACAGATACGCAGTATTTT. Its protein is CASSPTSLAGGVSVKSTDTQYF.

The chain joins TRBV29-1 to TRBJ1-2, with 7 bases lining up with TRBD1. The CDR3 consists of 14 residues. Germline CDR1 and CDR2: SQVTM and ANQGSEA. The V gene end was trimmed by 4 bases and the J gene end by 0 bases; junction bases not matched to a gene: 5. The CDR3 DNA reads as TGCAGCGTTGCACAGGGGTATCCTAACTATGGCTACACCTTC. It yields the protein CSVAQGYPNYGYTF. The full variable domain, its missing parts supplied by reference TRBV29-1 and TRBJ1-2, is SAVISQKPSRDICQRGTSLTIQCQVDSQVTMMFWYRQQPGQSLTLIATANQGSEATYESGFVIDKFPISRPNLTFSTLTVSNMSPEDSSIYLCSVAQGYPNYGYTFGSGTRLTVV.

This clone showed up just once. The CDR3 protein is CAWRLAGGFGTDTQYF. The DNA for the CDR3 is TGTGCCTGGAGGCTAGCGGGGGGGTTTGGCACAGATACGCAGTATTTT. This chain joins TRBV30 and TRBJ2-3; 12 bases line up with TRBD2. The ends lost 3 bases at V and 1 base at J; junction bases unmatched: 5. The CDR3 spans 16 residues. Germline CDR1 reads GTSNPN; CDR2 reads SVGIG (reference sequence).

The V and J genes are TRBV7-2 and TRBJ2-1, with TRBD1 matching 11 bases. V shed 5 bases and J 2 bases; nucleotides not matched to a gene: 5. The length of the CDR3 is 16 residues. The germline CDR1 and CDR2 sequences are SGHTA and FQGNSA. The CDR3 spells CASSDRTGGTYNEQFF. The DNA for the CDR3 is TGTGCCAGCAGCGACCGGACAGGGGGCACCTACAATGAGCAGTTCTTC. The whole variable domain, remainder taken from reference TRBV7-2 and TRBJ2-1, is GAGVSQSPSNKVTEKGKDVELRCDPISGHTALYWYRQSLGQGLEFLIYFQGNSAPDKSGLPSDRFSAERTGGSVSTLTIQRTQQEDSAVYLCASSDRTGGTYNEQFFGPGTRLTVL.

V is TRBV5-8 and J is TRBJ1-3; the match to TRBD1 covers 7 bases. CDR3 length: 16 residues. From germline, CDR1 is SGHTS and CDR2 YDEGEE. J gave up 2 bases and V 4 bases, and 9 bases lay outside the gene matches. DNA for the CDR3: TGTGCCAGCAGCCGCCAGGGGGGTCTCGCTGGAAACACCATATATTTT. It yields the protein CASSRQGGLAGNTIYF.

The gene calls are TRBV5-1 and TRBJ2-1; 10 bases map to TRBD2. The CDR3 contains 19 residues. The V gene end was trimmed by 6 bases and the J gene end by 1 base; junction bases not matched to a gene: 16. Germline lookup yields CDR1 SGHRS and CDR2 YFSETQ. CDR3 sequence (DNA): TGCGCCAGCACCCGAGGGAATAGCGGGGGGTTTGGTTCCTACAATGAGCAGTTCTTC. Its protein is CASTRGNSGGFGSYNEQFF.

In its sample, this clone was seen a few times. The chain combines TRBV21-1 with TRBJ2-1; no DNA check was done on the table's D call, TRBD2. TRBV21-1 constitutes a pseudogene. The CDR3 totals 16 residues. CDR3 coding DNA: TGTGCCAGCAGCAAAGCGGGAGGCACAAGAAACAATGAGCAGTTCTTC. Translated: CASSKAGGTRNNEQFF.

This chain joins TRBV5-1 and TRBJ2-1, with 10 bases aligning to TRBD2. This CDR3 is 15 amino acids long. Germline V CDR1 and CDR2: SGHRS, YFSETQ. Losses at the gene ends were 3 bases for V and 5 bases for J; bases not matched to a gene: 5. CDR3 in DNA: TGCGCCAGCAGCTGGAGCGGGGGGGCTAACAATGAGCAGTTCTTC. Encoded protein: CASSWSGGANNEQFF.

The chain links TRBV6-5 to TRBJ1-1; D not resolved. The germline gives CDR1 MNHEY, CDR2 SVGAGI. The CDR3 has 16 residues. The germline V and J ends were trimmed by 2 bases and 1 base, with 14 bases remaining between them. CDR3: CASSYQWVGGNTEAFF. The CDR3 DNA reads TGTGCCAGCAGTTACCAGTGGGTCGGCGGGAACACTGAAGCTTTCTTT.

This clone was seen just once. This chain connects TRBV5-8 to TRBJ1-3, with 7 bases identical to TRBD1. J gave up 3 bases and V 5 bases, and 2 bases lay outside the gene matches. The CDR3 has 13 residues. CDR1 SGHTS and CDR2 YDEGEE come from the germline V gene. CDR3 region: CASRYRGGNTIYF. The DNA for the CDR3 is TGTGCCAGCAGATACAGGGGTGGAAACACCATATATTTT. The variable domain in full, with the rest retrieved from reference TRBV5-8 and TRBJ1-3, is EAGVTQSPTHLIKTRGQQATLRCSPISGHTSVYWYQQALGLGLQFLLWYDEGEERNRGNFPPRFSGRQFPNYSSELNVNALELEDSALYLCASRYRGGNTIYFGEGSWLTVV.

The V gene is TRBV29-1, the J gene TRBJ1-6, with 7 positions matching TRBD1. The CDR3 totals 13 residues. Per the germline V gene, CDR1 is SQVTM and CDR2 is ANQGSEA. Losses at the gene ends were 5 bases for V and 8 bases for J; bases not matched to a gene: 6. This CDR3 reads CSVKQGVDSPLHF. The CDR3 nucleotides read TGCAGCGTTAAGCAGGGGGTTGATTCACCCCTCCACTTT.

This clone has just a few counts. This chain links TRBV10-3 with TRBJ1-5; D call uncertain. Looked up from germline, CDR1 is ENHRY and CDR2 is SYGVKD. Trimming took 3 bases from V and 6 from J, leaving 18 bases between them. The CDR3 is 16 residues long. The CDR3 here is CAISDPGSKVSQPQHF. DNA for the CDR3: TGTGCCATCAGTGACCCGGGTAGTAAGGTGTCTCAGCCCCAGCATTTT.

This CDR3 reads CASSVAPLGANNEKLFF. Written as DNA, the CDR3 is TGTGCCAGCAGCGTAGCTCCGCTAGGGGCCAACAATGAAAAACTGTTTTTT. The chain employs TRBV9 and TRBJ1-4; possibly TRBD1 for D (5 bases). The CDR3 consists of 17 residues. The ends were cut back, 0 bases at V and 5 bases at J, with 17 bases in the middle. CDR1 is SGDLS and CDR2 is YYNGEE in the germline V gene.

V and J are TRBV14 and TRBJ1-1, with D maybe TRBD1 (5 bases). This CDR3 is built from 15 residues. Germline-derived CDR1 and CDR2 are SGHDN and FVKESK. V lost 2 bases and J lost 0, with 10 bases in between. CDR3 residues: CASSQRGIMNTEAFF. DNA of the CDR3: TGTGCCAGCAGCCAACGGGGGATCATGAACACTGAAGCTTTCTTT. Using reference TRBV14 and TRBJ1-1 for the parts outside the CDR3, the full variable domain is EAGVTQFPSHSVIEKGQTVTLRCDPISGHDNLYWYRRVMGKEIKFLLHFVKESKQDESGMPNNRFLAERTGGTYSTLKVQPAELEDSGVYFCASSQRGIMNTEAFFGQGTRLTVV.

This clone is a singleton in its sample. The chain carries TRBV21-1 and TRBJ2-1; the table gives TRBD2 as D, unverified against the DNA. TRBV21-1 is shown as a pseudogene. CDR3 length: 13 amino acids. This CDR3 is CASSKSGGPGEFF. CDR3 DNA sequence: TGTGCCAGCAGCAAAAGCGGGGGCCCGGGGGAATTCTTC.

This clone was seen a single time. The chain joins TRBV27 to TRBJ1-1; tentatively, D is TRBD1 (5 bases). The CDR3 runs 14 residues. Germline CDR1 is MNHEY and CDR2 is SMNVEV (reference sequence). With 4 bases removed from V and 5 bases from J, the gap between germline ends came to 14 bases. The CDR3 loop reads CASSSWGVMTEAFF. The CDR3 DNA sequence: TGTGCCAGCAGTTCATGGGGGGTGATGACTGAAGCTTTCTTT.

This clone was counted only a few times. This chain joins TRBV2 and TRBJ2-1; 10 nucleotides match TRBD2. In germline, CDR1 is SNHLY, CDR2 FYNNEI. The V segment lost 3 bases and the J segment 1 base; nucleotides outside the gene matches: 9. This CDR3 contains 18 residues. The CDR3, as DNA: TGTGCCAGCAGTGAGCTCCTTCTAGCGGGGGTTTCCTACAATGAGCAGTTCTTC. Translation: CASSELLLAGVSYNEQFF.

The chain recombines TRBV16 with TRBJ2-7; D is perhaps TRBD1 (7 bases). The CDR3 runs to 18 residues. Germline values: CDR1 KGHSY, CDR2 FQNENV. V was pared by 0 bases and J by 6 bases, with 24 bases between. DNA of the CDR3: TGTGCCAGCAGCCAATCGTTAGGAGGGGGCGCGATGTTCCCCGAGCAGTACTTC. Its protein product is CASSQSLGGGAMFPEQYF.

This chain uses TRBV9 with TRBJ1-3; 10 bases are a match to TRBD1. CDR3 length equals 15 residues. Germline values: CDR1 SGDLS, CDR2 YYNGEE. The trim removed 2 bases at V and 3 bases at J, leaving 2 bases unmatched. The DNA for the CDR3 is TGTGCCAGCAGCGTGGGGACAGGGGTTGGAAACACCATATATTTT. Translation: CASSVGTGVGNTIYF.

The chain has TRBV18 and TRBJ2-7; D is unclear. Per the germline V gene, CDR1 is KGHSH and CDR2 is LQKENI. The ends were cut back, 3 bases at V and 3 bases at J, with 9 bases in the middle. The CDR3 length is 13 residues. CDR3 sequence: CASSPEIGYEQYF. The CDR3, as DNA: TGTGCCAGCTCACCGGAGATAGGCTACGAGCAGTACTTC.

The chain carries TRBV6-1 and TRBJ1-2; 11 nucleotides line up with TRBD1. The CDR3 consists of 14 residues. In germline, CDR1 is MNHNS, CDR2 SASEGT. Trimming removed 4 bases from V and 5 bases from J; junction bases left unmatched: 3. The CDR3 loop is CASSADRGLYGYTF. For the CDR3, the DNA is TGTGCCAGCAGTGCGGACAGGGGGCTTTATGGCTACACCTTC.

The CDR3 sequence is CATREGLAGSYEQYF. CDR3 DNA: TGTGCCACCCGAGAGGGTCTAGCGGGATCCTACGAGCAGTACTTC. The chain has TRBV7-6 and TRBJ2-7, with TRBD2 matching over 9 bases. After removal of 10 bases from V and 1 base from J, the junction contained 11 bases not matched to a gene. Germline V lookup: CDR1 SGHVS, CDR2 FNYEAQ. This CDR3 region has 15 residues.